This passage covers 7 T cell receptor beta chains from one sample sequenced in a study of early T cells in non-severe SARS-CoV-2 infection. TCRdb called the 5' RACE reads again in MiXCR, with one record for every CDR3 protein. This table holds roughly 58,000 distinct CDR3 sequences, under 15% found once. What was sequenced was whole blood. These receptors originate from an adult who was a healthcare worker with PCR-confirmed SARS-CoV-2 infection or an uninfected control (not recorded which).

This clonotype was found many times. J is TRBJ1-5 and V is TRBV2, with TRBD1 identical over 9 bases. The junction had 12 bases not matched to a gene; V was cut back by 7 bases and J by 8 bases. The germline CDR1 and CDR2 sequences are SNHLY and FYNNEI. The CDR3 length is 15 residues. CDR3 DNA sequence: TGTGCCAGCACCCGACAGGGGGGGTACTTAGAGCCCCAGCATTTT. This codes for CASTRQGGYLEPQHF.

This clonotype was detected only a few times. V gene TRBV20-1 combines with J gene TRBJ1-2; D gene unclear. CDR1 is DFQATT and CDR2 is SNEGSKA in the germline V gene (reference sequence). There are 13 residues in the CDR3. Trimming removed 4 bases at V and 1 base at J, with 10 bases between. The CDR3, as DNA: TGCAGTGCTAAGAACCCAGATAACTATGGCTACACCTTC. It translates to CSAKNPDNYGYTF.

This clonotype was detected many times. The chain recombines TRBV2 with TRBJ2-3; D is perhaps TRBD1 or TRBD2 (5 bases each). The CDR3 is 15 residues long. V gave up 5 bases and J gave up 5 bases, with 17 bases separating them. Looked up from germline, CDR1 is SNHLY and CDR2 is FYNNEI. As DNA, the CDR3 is TGTGCCAGCAGTCGACAGACCCCCCGGGGAGATACGCAGTATTTT. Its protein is CASSRQTPRGDTQYF.

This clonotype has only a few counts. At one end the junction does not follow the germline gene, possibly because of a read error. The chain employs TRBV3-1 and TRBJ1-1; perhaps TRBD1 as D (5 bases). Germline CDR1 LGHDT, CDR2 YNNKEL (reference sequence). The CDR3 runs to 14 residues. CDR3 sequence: CASSQGGAATEAFF. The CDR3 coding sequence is TGTGCCAGCAGTCAAGGAGGGGCGGCCACTGAAGCTTTCTTT. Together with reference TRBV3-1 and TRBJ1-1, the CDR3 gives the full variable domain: DTAVSQTPKYLVTQMGNDKSIKCEQNLGHDTMYWYKQDSKKFLKIMFSYNNKELIINETVPNRFSPKSPDKAHLNLHINSLELGDSAVYFCASSQGGAATEAFFGQGTRLTVV.

The CDR3 spells CASRALEYQPQHF. The CDR3 DNA follows: TGTGCCAGTAGGGCCCTCGAGTATCAGCCCCAGCATTTT. The chain carries TRBV19 and TRBJ1-5; D unclear. Germline V gene data show CDR1 as LNHDA and CDR2 as SQIVND (reference sequence). The ends were cut back, 6 bases at V and 5 bases at J, with 11 bases in the middle. CDR3 size: 13 residues.

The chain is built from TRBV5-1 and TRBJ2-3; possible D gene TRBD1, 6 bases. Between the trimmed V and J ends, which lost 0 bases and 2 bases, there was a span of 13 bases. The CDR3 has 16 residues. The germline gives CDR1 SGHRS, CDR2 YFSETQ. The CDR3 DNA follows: TGCGCCAGCAGCTTGGCCACGAGACAGGACACAGATACGCAGTATTTT. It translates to CASSLATRQDTDTQYF.

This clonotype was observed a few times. The CDR3 reads CASSIGLRTDTQYF. For the CDR3, the DNA is TGTGCCAGTAGTATAGGCCTGCGCACAGATACGCAGTATTTT. This chain joins TRBV19 and TRBJ2-3; no clear D. This CDR3 region has 14 residues. Per germline, CDR1 LNHDA and CDR2 SQIVND (reference sequence). V was clipped by 1 base and J by 1 base, with 6 bases between them.